A selection of T cell receptor beta chains follows, all from one sample in a study of glioma-infiltrating T cells after dendritic cell vaccination. Method: immunoSEQ multiplex PCR; TCRdb's copy keeps in-frame clones and lacks some. The sample shows about 92,000 clones, under 90% of them seen only once. The sequencing used blood, collected before dendritic cell vaccination. The receptor source for this set is a human donor with glioblastoma. Each CDR3 is given with its conserved first and last residue. A D gene is named only where the DNA matches it firmly. Clone sizes are given selectively: once, few, many, or a class where the clone is expanded.

>TRBV6-5|-|15|TRBJ2-6|-
TGTGCCAGCAGTTACGGAGTCTCTGGGGCCAACGTCCTGACTTTC
CASSYGVSGANVLTF
>TRBV28|-|12|TRBJ1-2|-
TGTGCCATTCTCCCCAGGGGCTATGGCTACACCTTC
CAILPRGYGYTF
>TRBV9|-|18|TRBJ1-1|-
TGTGCCAGCAGCGACACCCTGACAGGTGCCGATTTGAACACTGAAGCTTTCTTT
CASSDTLTGADLNTEAFF
>TRBV7-9|-|13|TRBJ2-4|-
TGTGCCAGCAGCTTATCGGGGGTTCACATTCAGTACTTC
CASSLSGVHIQYF
>TRBV7-3|-|16|TRBJ2-2|TRBD1
TGTGCCAGCAGCTTATGGGGACAGGGTGGAACCGGGGAGCTGTTTTTT
CASSLWGQGGTGELFF
>TRBV7-3|-|15|TRBJ2-2|-
TGTGCCAGCAGCTTGAGTAGCGACTACACCGGGGAGCTGTTTTTT
CASSLSSDYTGELFF
>TRBV4-1|-|17|TRBJ2-7|TRBD2
TGCGCCAGCAGCCAAGGGGAGACTAGCGGGGGACACTACGAGCAGTACTTC
CASSQGETSGGHYEQYF
>TRBV27|-|13|TRBJ1-4|-
TGTGCCAGCAGTTTGGGGGGTAGGGAAAAACTGTTTTTT
CASSLGGREKLFF
>TRBV30|once|12|TRBJ1-2|-
TGTGCCTGGAGTTTAACGGGGTCGGGCTACACCTTC
CAWSLTGSGYTF
>TRBV5-1|-|14|TRBJ2-1|-
TGCGCCAGCAGGGCCGCGGGGAACTACAATGAGCAGTTCTTC
CASRAAGNYNEQFF
>TRBV4-3|-|14|TRBJ1-1|-
TGCGCCAGCAGCCCTGCTGGTAGGAACACTGAAGCTTTCTTT
CASSPAGRNTEAFF
>TRBV2|-|13|TRBJ1-2|-
TGTGCCAGCAACCCAAGACAGAACTATGGCTACACCTTC
CASNPRQNYGYTF
>TRBV7-9|-|13|TRBJ1-4|-
TGTGCCAGCAGCCAGGGGTTCAGCGGAAAACTGTTTTTT
CASSQGFSGKLFF
>TRBV11-2|-|14|TRBJ2-1|-
TGTGCCAGCAGCTTACGCAGGGGACATAATGAGCAGTTCTTC
CASSLRRGHNEQFF
>TRBV11-1|few|14|TRBJ2-1|-
TGTGCCAGCAGCTTAAGTGGAGGCGGTAATGAGCAGTTCTTC
CASSLSGGGNEQFF
>TRBV5-1|once|14|TRBJ2-5|-
TGCGCCAGCAGCTTGGGGGACTCCCAAGAGACCCAGTACTTC
CASSLGDSQETQYF
>TRBV7-2|-|13|TRBJ2-7|-
TGTGCCAGCAGCCGAAATCCCGGCTACGAGCAGTACTTC
CASSRNPGYEQYF
>TRBV7-9|-|15|TRBJ1-1|-
TGTGCCAGCAGCTTAGGTCCAGGTCCAAACACTGAAGCTTTCTTT
CASSLGPGPNTEAFF
>TRBV7-2|-|17|TRBJ2-3|TRBD1
TGTGCCAGCAGCCAACTAAAGAGCGCAGGGGGCGCAGATACGCAGTATTTT
CASSQLKSAGGADTQYF
>TRBV9|-|17|TRBJ2-7|TRBD1
TGTGCCAGCAGCGTTACAGACAGGGGGCGTGAGTCCTACGAGCAGTACTTC
CASSVTDRGRESYEQYF
>TRBV5-1|-|13|TRBJ2-7|TRBD1
TGCGCCAGCTGGGGACAGGCCTCCTACGAGCAGTACTTC
CASWGQASYEQYF
>TRBV27|-|15|TRBJ1-1|-
TGTGCCAGCAGTCTCTCGACAGGTTTATATGCTGAAGCTTTCTTT
CASSLSTGLYAEAFF
>TRBV7-6|-|13|TRBJ2-5|TRBD1
TGTGCCAGCAGCACGGACAGGCAAGAGACCCAGTACTTC
CASSTDRQETQYF
>TRBV7-2|-|14|TRBJ1-6|-
TGTGCCAGCAGCTTAGGGGGACTCGGTTCACCCCTCCACTTT
CASSLGGLGSPLHF
>TRBV19|-|15|TRBJ2-5|-
TGTGCCAGTAGTCTTCTCTCGGGGGTCGAAGAGACCCAGTACTTC
CASSLLSGVEETQYF
>TRBV27|-|15|TRBJ2-5|-
TGTGCCAGCAGTGAAAGACAGGGAGGCCAAGAGACCCAGTACTTC
CASSERQGGQETQYF
>TRBV27|-|13|TRBJ2-7|-
TGTGCCAGCGGTCAGGGCCCGACCTACGAGCAGTACTTC
CASGQGPTYEQYF
>TRBV9|-|17|TRBJ1-6|TRBD1
TGTGCCAGCAGCGTTGCGTCACAGGGGGATTTTAATTCACCCCTCCACTTT
CASSVASQGDFNSPLHF
>TRBV2|-|13|TRBJ1-6|-
TGTGCCAGCAGTGTAACCTATAATTCACCCCTCCACTTT
CASSVTYNSPLHF
>TRBV28|few|16|TRBJ1-2|-
TGTGCCAGCAGTTTAGGTAGGGGGACTACTAACTATGGCTACACCTTC
CASSLGRGTTNYGYTF
>TRBV19|-|15|TRBJ1-1|TRBD1
TGTGCCAGCAGTAAAGGACAGGTCATGAACACTGAAGCTTTCTTT
CASSKGQVMNTEAFF
>TRBV7-2|-|18|TRBJ2-3|TRBD2
TGTGCCAGCAGTTACTCGTACGCGGGAGGGCTCGAGGCAGATACGCAGTATTTT
CASSYSYAGGLEADTQYF
>TRBV4-1|few|14|TRBJ1-1|-
TGCGCCAGCAGCCAATGGGAGGGGAACACTGAAGCTTTCTTT
CASSQWEGNTEAFF
>TRBV27|-|15|TRBJ2-1|TRBD2
TGTGCCAGCAGTCATGGGACTAGCGGGGCATCTGAGCAGTTCTTC
CASSHGTSGASEQFF
>TRBV29-1|-|13|TRBJ2-7|TRBD1
TGCAGCGTCCTGGACAGGGCCGACTACGAGCAGTACTTC
CSVLDRADYEQYF
>TRBV6-5|-|16|TRBJ1-3|-
TGTGCCAGCAGTTACGGGGGAGGGCCCTCTGGAAACACCATATATTTT
CASSYGGGPSGNTIYF
>TRBV5-1|-|12|TRBJ2-1|-
TGCGCCAGCAGCTTGACAGGCAATGAGCAGTTCTTC
CASSLTGNEQFF
>TRBV7-6|-|15|TRBJ2-7|TRBD2
TGTGCCAGCAGCTTAGGAGCGGGAGGGCCTAACGAGCAGTACTTC
CASSLGAGGPNEQYF
>TRBV6-5|-|13|TRBJ2-5|-
TGTGCCAGCAGCCGCGACTATAAAGAGACCCAGTACTTC
CASSRDYKETQYF
>TRBV25-1|few|17|TRBJ2-2|TRBD2
TGTGCCAGCAGTGCCGTAGCGGGAGAAGGGAACACCGGGGAGCTGTTTTTT
CASSAVAGEGNTGELFF
>TRBV6-5|once|14|TRBJ1-2|TRBD1
TGTGCCAGCAGTTACGGGACAGTACCGTATGGCTACACCTTC
CASSYGTVPYGYTF
>TRBV2|-|15|TRBJ2-3|-
TGTGCCAGCAGTGATCAGGGACTCCCCGCAGATACGCAGTATTTT
CASSDQGLPADTQYF
>TRBV28|-|14|TRBJ1-3|TRBD1
TGTGCCAGCAGGAAGACAGGGTCTGGAAACACCATATATTTT
CASRKTGSGNTIYF
>TRBV4-3|few|14|TRBJ1-2|-
TGCGCCAGCAGCCAAGATCAAGGCAGGGATGGCTACACCTTC
CASSQDQGRDGYTF
>TRBV7-9|-|16|TRBJ2-7|TRBD1
TGTGCCAGCAGCTTAGGGACAGGAGACTCCCGTCCGGGGCAGTACTTC
CASSLGTGDSRPGQYF
>TRBV5-1|-|15|TRBJ1-6|-
TGCGCCAGCAGCTCGGGGGAGATCTATAATTCACCCCTCCACTTT
CASSSGEIYNSPLHF
>TRBV28|-|13|TRBJ2-7|-
TGTGCCAGCAGCCATAGGGGCTCCTACGAGCAGTACTTC
CASSHRGSYEQYF
>TRBV6-5|-|13|TRBJ2-5|-
TGTGCCAGCAGTTACTCGGGCCGAGAGACCCAGTACTTC
CASSYSGRETQYF
>TRBV27|-|15|TRBJ2-3|TRBD2
TGTGCCAGCAGTCTAGCGGGGGGGCTCGTAGATACGCAGTATTTT
CASSLAGGLVDTQYF
>TRBV6-5|-|14|TRBJ2-1|-
TGTGCCAGCAGACCTACAGGGATAAAGGGTGGGCAGTTCTTC
CASRPTGIKGGQFF